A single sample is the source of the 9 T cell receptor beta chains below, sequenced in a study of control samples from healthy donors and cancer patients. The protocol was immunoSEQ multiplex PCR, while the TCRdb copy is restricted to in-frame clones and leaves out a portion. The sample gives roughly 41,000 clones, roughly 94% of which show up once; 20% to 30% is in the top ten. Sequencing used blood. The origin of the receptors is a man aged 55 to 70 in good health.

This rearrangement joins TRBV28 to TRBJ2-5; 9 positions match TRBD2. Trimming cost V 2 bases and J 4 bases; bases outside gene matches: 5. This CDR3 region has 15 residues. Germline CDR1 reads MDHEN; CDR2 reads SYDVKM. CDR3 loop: CASSLDSGRRETQYF. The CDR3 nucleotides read TGTGCCAGCAGTTTAGATAGCGGGAGAAGAGAGACCCAGTACTTC.

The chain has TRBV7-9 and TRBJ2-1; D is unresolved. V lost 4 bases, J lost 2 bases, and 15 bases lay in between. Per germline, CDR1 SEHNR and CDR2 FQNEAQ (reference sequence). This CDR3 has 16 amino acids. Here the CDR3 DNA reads TGTGCCAGCAGCTACGAAGGACGCCCAACCTACAATGAGCAGTTCTTC. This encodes CASSYEGRPTYNEQFF. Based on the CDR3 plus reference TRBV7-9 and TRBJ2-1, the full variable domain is DTGVSQNPRHKITKRGQNVTFRCDPISEHNRLYWYRQTLGQGPEFLTYFQNEAQLEKSRLLSDRFSAERPKGSFSTLEIQRTEQGDSAMYLCASSYEGRPTYNEQFFGPGTRLTVL.

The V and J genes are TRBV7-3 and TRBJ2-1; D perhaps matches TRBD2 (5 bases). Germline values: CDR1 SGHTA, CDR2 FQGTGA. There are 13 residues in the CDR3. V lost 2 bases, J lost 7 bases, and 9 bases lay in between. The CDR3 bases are TGTGCCAGCAGCTTAGGGAGAGTTAATGAGCAGTTCTTC. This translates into CASSLGRVNEQFF.

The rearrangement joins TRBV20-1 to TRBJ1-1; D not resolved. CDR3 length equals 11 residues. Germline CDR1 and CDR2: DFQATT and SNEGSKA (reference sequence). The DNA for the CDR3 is TGCACCCCACCCCCCTCCACTGAAGCTTTCTTT. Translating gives CTPPPSTEAFF.

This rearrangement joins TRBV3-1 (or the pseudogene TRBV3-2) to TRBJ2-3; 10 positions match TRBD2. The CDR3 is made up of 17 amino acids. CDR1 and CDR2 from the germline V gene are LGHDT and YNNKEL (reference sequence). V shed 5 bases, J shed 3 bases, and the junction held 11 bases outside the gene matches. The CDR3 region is CASSSRDPSGSTDTQYF. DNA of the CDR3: TGTGCCAGCAGCTCGAGGGACCCTAGCGGGAGTACAGATACGCAGTATTTT.

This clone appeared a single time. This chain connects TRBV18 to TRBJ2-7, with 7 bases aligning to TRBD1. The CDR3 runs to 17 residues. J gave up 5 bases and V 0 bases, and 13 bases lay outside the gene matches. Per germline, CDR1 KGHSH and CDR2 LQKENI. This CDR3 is CASSPPTSGQRGNEQYF. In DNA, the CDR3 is TGTGCCAGCTCACCACCCACCTCGGGACAGAGGGGCAACGAGCAGTACTTC. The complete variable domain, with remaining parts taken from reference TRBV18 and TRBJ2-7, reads NAGVMQNPRHLVRRRGQEARLRCSPMKGHSHVYWYRQLPEEGLKFMVYLQKENIIDESGMPKERFSAEFPKEGPSILRIQQVVRGDSAAYFCASSPPTSGQRGNEQYFGPGTRLTVT.

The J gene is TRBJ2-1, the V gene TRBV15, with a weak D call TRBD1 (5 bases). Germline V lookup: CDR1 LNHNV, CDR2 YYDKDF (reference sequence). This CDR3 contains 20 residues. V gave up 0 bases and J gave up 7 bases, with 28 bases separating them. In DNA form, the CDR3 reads TGTGCCACCAGCAGAGACGGAGTCAGGGTAGTAGCCTTAATCAGGAATGAGCAGTTCTTC. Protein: CATSRDGVRVVALIRNEQFF.

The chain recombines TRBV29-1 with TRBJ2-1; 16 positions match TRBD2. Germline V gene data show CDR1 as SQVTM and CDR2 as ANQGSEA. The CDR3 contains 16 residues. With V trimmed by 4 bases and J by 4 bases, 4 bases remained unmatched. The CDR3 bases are TGCAGCGTTGCGGGACTAGCGGGAGGGCATTACAATGAGCAGTTCTTC. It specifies CSVAGLAGGHYNEQFF.

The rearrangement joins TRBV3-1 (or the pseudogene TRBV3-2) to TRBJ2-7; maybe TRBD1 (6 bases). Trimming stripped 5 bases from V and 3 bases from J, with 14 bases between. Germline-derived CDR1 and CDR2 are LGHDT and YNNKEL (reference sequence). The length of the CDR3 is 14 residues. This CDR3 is CASSDWTAVYEQYF. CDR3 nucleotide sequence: TGTGCCAGCAGCGATTGGACAGCAGTCTACGAGCAGTACTTC.